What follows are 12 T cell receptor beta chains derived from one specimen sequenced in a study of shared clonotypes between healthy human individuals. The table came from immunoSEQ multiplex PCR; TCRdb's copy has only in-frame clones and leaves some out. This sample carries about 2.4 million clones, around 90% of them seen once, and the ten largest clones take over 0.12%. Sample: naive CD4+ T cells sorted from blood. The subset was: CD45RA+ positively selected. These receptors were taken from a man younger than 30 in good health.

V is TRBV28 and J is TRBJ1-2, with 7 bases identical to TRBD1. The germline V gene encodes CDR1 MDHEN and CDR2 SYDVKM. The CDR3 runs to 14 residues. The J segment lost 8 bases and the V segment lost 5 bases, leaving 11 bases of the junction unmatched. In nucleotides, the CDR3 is TGTGCCAGCAGTACTATTGACAGGGTCCGCGGCTACACCTTC. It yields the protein CASSTIDRVRGYTF.

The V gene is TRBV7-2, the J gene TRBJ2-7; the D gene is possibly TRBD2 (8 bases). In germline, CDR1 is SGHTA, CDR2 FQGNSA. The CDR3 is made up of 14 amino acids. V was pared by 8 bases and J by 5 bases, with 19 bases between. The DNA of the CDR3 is TGTGCCAGCTGCCAGGGGGGACTAGAGAACGAGCAGTACTTC. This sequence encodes CASCQGGLENEQYF.

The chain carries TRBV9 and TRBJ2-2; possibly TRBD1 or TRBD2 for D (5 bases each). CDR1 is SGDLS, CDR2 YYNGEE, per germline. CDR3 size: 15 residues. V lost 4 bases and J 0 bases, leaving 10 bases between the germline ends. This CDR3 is CASSPKGPNTGELFF. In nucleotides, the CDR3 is TGTGCCAGCAGCCCCAAGGGACCGAACACCGGGGAGCTGTTTTTT.

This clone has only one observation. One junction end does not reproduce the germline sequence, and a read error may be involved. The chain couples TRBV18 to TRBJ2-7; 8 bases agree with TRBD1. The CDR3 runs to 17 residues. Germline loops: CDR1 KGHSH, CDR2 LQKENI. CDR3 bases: TGTGCCAGCTCCCCACTCGGGACAGGCCGAGGGGCCTACGAGCAGTACTTC. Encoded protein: CASSPLGTGRGAYEQYF. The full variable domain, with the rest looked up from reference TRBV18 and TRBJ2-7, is NAGVMQNPRHLVRRRGQEARLRCSPMKGHSHVYWYRQLPEEGLKFMVYLQKENIIDESGMPKERFSAEFPKEGPSILRIQQVVRGDSAAYFCASSPLGTGRGAYEQYFGPGTRLTVT.

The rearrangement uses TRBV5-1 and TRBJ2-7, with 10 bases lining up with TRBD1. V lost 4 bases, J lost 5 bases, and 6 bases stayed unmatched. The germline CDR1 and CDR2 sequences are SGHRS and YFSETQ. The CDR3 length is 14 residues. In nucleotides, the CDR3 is TGCGCCAGCAGCACCCGACAGGGGGCCGACGAGCAGTACTTC. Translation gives CASSTRQGADEQYF.

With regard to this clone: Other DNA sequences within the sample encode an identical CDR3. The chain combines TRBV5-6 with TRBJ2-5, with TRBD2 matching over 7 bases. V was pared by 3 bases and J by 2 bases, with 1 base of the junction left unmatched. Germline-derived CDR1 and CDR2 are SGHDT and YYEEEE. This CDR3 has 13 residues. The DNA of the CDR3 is TGTGCCAGCAGCTCGCGGGGGCAAGAGACCCAGTACTTC. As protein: CASSSRGQETQYF.

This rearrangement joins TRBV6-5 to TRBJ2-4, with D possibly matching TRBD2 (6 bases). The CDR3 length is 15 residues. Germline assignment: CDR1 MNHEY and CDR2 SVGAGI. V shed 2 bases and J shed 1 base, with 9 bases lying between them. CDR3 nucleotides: TGTGCCAGCAGTTACGGGGGGTCGGCCAAAAACATTCAGTACTTC. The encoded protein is CASSYGGSAKNIQYF.

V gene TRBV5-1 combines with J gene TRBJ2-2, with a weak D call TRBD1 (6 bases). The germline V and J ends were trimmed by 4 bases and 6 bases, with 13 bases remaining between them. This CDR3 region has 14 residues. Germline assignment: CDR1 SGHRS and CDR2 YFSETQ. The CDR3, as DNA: TGCGCCAGCAGCCGTCAGGGGAGAGCCGGGGAGCTGTTTTTT. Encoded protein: CASSRQGRAGELFF.

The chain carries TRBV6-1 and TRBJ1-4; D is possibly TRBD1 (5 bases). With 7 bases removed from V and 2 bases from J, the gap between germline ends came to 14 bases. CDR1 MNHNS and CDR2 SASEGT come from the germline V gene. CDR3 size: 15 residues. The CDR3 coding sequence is TGTGCCAGCATAGGGGCCGGGATCACTAATGAAAAACTGTTTTTT. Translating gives CASIGAGITNEKLFF.

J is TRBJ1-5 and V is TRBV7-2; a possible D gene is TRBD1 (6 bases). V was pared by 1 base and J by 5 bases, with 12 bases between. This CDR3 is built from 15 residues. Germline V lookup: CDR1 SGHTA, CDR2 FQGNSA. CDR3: CASSLEWGPHQPQHF. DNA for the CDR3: TGTGCCAGCAGCTTAGAATGGGGGCCCCATCAGCCCCAGCATTTT.

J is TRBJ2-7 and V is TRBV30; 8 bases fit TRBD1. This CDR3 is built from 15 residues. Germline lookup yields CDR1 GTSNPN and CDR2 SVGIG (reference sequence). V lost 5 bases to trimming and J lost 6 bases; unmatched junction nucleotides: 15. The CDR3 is CAWAGGARGEREQYF. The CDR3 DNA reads TGTGCCTGGGCAGGGGGCGCGCGGGGCGAACGCGAGCAGTACTTC.

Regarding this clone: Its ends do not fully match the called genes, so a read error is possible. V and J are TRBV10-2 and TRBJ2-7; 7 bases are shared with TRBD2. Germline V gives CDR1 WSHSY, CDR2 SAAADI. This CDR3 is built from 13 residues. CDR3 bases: TGCGCCAGCAGTGAGAACGGGGGGTATACGTGGGAATTC. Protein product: CASSENGGYTWEF.